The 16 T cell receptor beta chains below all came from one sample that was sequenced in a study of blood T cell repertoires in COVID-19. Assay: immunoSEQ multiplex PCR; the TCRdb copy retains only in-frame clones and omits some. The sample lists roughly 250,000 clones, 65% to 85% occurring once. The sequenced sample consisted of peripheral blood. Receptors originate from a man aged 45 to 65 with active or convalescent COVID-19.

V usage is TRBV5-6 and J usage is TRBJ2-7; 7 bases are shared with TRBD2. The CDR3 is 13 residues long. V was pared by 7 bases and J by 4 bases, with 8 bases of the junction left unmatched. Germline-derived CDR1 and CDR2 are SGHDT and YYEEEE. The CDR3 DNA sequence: TGTGCCAGCTCTGCGGGGGAGGGATACGAGCAGTACTTC. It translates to CASSAGEGYEQYF.

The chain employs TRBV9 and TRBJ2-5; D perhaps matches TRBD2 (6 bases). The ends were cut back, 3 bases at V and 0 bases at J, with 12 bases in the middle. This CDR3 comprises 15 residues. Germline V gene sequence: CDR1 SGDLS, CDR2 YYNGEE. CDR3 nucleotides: TGTGCCAGCAGCGAGGGGACTGCGTACCAAGAGACCCAGTACTTC. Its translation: CASSEGTAYQETQYF.

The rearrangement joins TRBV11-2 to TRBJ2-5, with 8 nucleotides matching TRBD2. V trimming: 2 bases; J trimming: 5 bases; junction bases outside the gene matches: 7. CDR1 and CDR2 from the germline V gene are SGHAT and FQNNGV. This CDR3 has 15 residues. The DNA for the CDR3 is TGTGCCAGCAGCTTAACCGGGGGGGCATTGGAGACCCAGTACTTC. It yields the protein CASSLTGGALETQYF.

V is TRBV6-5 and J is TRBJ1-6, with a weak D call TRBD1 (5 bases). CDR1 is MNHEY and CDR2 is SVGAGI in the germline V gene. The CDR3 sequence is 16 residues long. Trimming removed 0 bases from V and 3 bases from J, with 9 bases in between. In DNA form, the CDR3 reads TGTGCCAGCAGTTACTCGGGGGGTATCTATAATTCACCCCTCCACTTT. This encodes CASSYSGGIYNSPLHF.

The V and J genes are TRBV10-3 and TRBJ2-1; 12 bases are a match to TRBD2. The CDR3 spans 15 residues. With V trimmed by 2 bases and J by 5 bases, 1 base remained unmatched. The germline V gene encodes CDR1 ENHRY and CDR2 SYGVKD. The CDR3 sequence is CAISEGLAGNNEQFF. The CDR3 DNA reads TGTGCCATCAGTGAGGGACTAGCGGGGAACAATGAGCAGTTCTTC.

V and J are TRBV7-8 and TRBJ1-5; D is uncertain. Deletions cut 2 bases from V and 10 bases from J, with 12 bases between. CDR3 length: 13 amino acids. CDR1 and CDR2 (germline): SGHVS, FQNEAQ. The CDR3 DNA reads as TGTGCCAGCAGCTTAAAAGGTGGAGGCCCCCAGCATTTT. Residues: CASSLKGGGPQHF.

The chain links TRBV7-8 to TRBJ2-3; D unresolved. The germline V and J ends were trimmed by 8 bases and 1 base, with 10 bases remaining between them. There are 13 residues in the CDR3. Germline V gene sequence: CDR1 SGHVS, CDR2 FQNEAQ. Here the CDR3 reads CASEAAGTDTQYF. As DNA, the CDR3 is TGTGCCAGCGAGGCGGCTGGCACAGATACGCAGTATTTT.

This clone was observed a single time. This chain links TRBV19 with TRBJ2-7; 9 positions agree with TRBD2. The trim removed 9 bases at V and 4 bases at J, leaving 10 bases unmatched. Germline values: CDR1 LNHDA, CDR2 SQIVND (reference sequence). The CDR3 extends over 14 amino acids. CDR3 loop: CASTGTSFTYEQYF. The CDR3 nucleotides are TGTGCCAGCACCGGGACTAGCTTCACATACGAGCAGTACTTC.

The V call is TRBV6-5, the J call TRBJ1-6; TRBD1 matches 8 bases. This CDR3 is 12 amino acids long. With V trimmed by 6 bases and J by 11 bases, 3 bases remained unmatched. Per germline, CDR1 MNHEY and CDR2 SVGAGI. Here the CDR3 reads CASSKQGAPLHF. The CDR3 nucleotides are TGTGCCAGCAGCAAACAGGGGGCACCCCTCCACTTT.

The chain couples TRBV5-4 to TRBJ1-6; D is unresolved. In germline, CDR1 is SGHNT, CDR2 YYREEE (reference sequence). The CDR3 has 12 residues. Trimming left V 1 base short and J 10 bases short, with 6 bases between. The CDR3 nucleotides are TGTGCCAGCAGCTTGTCGGGATCACCCCTCCACTTT. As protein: CASSLSGSPLHF.

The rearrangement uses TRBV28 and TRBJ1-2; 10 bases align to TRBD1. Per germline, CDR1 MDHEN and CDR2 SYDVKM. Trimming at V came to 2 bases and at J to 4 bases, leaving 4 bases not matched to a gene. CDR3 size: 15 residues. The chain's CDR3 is CASSLGTGAGYGYTF. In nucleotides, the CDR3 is TGTGCCAGCAGTTTAGGGACAGGGGCTGGCTATGGCTACACCTTC.

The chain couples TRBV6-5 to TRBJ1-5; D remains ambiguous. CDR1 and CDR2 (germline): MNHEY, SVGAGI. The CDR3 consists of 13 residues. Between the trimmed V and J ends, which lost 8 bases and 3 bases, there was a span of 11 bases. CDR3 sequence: CASWRAPNQPQHF. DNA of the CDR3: TGTGCCAGCTGGAGGGCGCCCAATCAGCCCCAGCATTTT.

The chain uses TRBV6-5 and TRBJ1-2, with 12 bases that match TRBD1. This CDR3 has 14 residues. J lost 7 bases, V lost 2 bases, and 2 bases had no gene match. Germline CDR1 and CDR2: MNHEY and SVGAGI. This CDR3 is CASSYGTGGSGYTF. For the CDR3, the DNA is TGTGCCAGCAGTTACGGGACAGGGGGCAGTGGCTACACCTTC.

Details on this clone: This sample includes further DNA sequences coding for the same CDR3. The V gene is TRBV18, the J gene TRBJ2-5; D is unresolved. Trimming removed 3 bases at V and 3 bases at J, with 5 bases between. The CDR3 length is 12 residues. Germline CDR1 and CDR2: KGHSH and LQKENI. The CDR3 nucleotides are TGTGCCAGCTCACCCACGGAAGAGACCCAGTACTTC. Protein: CASSPTEETQYF.

The CDR3 DNA reads as TGTGCCAGCAGCTTAGAGGGGACAGGTGCTGGCTACACCTTC. This gives the protein CASSLEGTGAGYTF. The chain is built from TRBV7-2 and TRBJ1-2; 8 positions agree with TRBD1. This CDR3 is 14 amino acids long. V lost 1 base and J lost 7; bases outside the gene matches: 5. Germline assignment: CDR1 SGHTA and CDR2 FQGNSA.

The DNA for the CDR3 is TGTGCCAGCAGCTTTGATCGGGGTGGCGACGAGCAGTACTTC. Translation gives CASSFDRGGDEQYF. The V gene is TRBV11-2, the J gene TRBJ2-7; D is possibly TRBD2 (5 bases). The CDR3 covers 14 residues. Germline-derived CDR1 and CDR2 are SGHAT and FQNNGV. V gave up 3 bases and J gave up 5 bases, with 14 bases separating them. Full variable domain (remainder filled in from reference TRBV11-2 and TRBJ2-7): EAGVAQSPRYKIIEKRQSVAFWCNPISGHATLYWYQQILGQGPKLLIQFQNNGVVDDSQLPKDRFSAERLKGVDSTLKIQPAKLEDSAVYLCASSFDRGGDEQYFGPGTRLTVT.